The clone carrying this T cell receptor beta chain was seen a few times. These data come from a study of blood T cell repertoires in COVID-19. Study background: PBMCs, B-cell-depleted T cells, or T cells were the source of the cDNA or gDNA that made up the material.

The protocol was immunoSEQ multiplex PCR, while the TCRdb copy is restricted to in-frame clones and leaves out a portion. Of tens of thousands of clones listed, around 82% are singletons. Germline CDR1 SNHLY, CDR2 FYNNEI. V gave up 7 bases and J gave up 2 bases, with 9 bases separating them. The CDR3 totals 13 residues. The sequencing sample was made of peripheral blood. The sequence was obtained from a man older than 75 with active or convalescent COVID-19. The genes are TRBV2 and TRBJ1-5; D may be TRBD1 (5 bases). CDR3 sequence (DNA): TGTGCCAGCACGGGGGATGGCAATCAGCCCCAGCATTTT. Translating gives CASTGDGNQPQHF.